These 5 T cell receptor beta chains originate from one sample sequenced in a study of OX40 agonist ivuxolimab in advanced cancers. Method: immunoSEQ multiplex PCR; TCRdb's copy keeps in-frame clones and lacks some. This table holds about 18,000 clones, approximately 70% found once. The input for sequencing was CD4+ or CD8+ T cells sorted from blood, taken in a trial of the OX40 agonist ivuxolimab. All receptors come from an adult with an advanced solid tumor such as melanoma, head and neck, liver or kidney cancer.

Sample share makes this clone medium-sized. The chain links TRBV27 to TRBJ2-1, with TRBD2 identical over 11 bases. Germline-derived CDR1 and CDR2 are MNHEY and SMNVEV (reference sequence). This CDR3 contains 18 residues. J gave up 0 bases and V 3 bases, and 7 bases lay outside the gene matches. CDR3 region: CASSLRLAGGLSYNEQFF. The CDR3 DNA is TGTGCCAGCAGTTTGAGGCTAGCGGGAGGTCTCTCCTACAATGAGCAGTTCTTC.

V usage is TRBV27 and J usage is TRBJ1-1; perhaps TRBD1 as D (5 bases). CDR1 MNHEY and CDR2 SMNVEV come from the germline V gene (reference sequence). Trimming stripped 5 bases from V and 7 bases from J, with 17 bases between. This CDR3 spans 14 amino acids. In DNA form, the CDR3 reads TGTGCCAGCAGTAGCTTTAGACAGCCCTATGAAGCTTTCTTT. Translating gives CASSSFRQPYEAFF.

In its sample, this clone was seen a few times. This chain joins TRBV28 and TRBJ1-1; possible D gene TRBD1, 6 bases. The CDR3 covers 16 residues. The V gene's germline CDR1 is MDHEN and CDR2 SYDVKM. V was trimmed by 4 bases and J by 3 bases, leaving 18 bases between them. CDR3 region: CASSYPGAARDTEAFF. DNA of the CDR3: TGTGCCAGCAGTTACCCGGGGGCCGCAAGAGACACTGAAGCTTTCTTT.

V usage is TRBV28 and J usage is TRBJ2-7, with 9 nucleotides matching TRBD1. The CDR3 totals 15 residues. Germline assignment: CDR1 MDHEN and CDR2 SYDVKM. J was trimmed by 1 base and V by 10 bases; bases with no gene match: 11. The CDR3 nucleotides are TGTGCCATCCAACAGGGGGCAGGGCTATCCTACGAGCAGTACTTC. This encodes CAIQQGAGLSYEQYF.

The V gene is TRBV6-4, the J gene TRBJ1-6, with TRBD1 identical over 8 bases. CDR1 is MRHNA, CDR2 SNTAGT, per germline. The CDR3 runs to 16 residues. V trimming: 0 bases; J trimming: 5 bases; junction bases outside the gene matches: 3. The CDR3, as DNA: TGTGCCAGCAGTGACTCTTACAGGGGGGATAATTCACCCCTCCACTTT. Protein: CASSDSYRGDNSPLHF.